This TCR beta chain was found in a study of blood T cells in healthy people across ages. Study-level points and caveats: Long-lived donors exceeded aged donors in naive CD4+ cells and diversity.

Using a J-beta primer mix together with a sample-barcoded 5' primer, a second PCR was run for roughly 7 to 12 cycles. MiXCR, applied by TCRdb to the 5' RACE reads, yields one record per CDR3 protein. Of 1.5 million to 2 million distinct CDR3 sequences listed, around 48% are singletons. CDR1 is KGHDR, CDR2 SFDVKD, per germline. The germline V and J ends were trimmed by 3 bases and 4 bases, with 16 bases remaining between them. The CDR3 has 16 residues. Regarding this clonotype: Antigen specificity is unknown.

Sample: blood. The chain joins TRBV24-1 to TRBJ2-3; D is perhaps TRBD1 (5 bases). The origin of this receptor is a woman aged 40 to 50 in good health. CDR3 residues: CATSDATGYGADTQYF. As DNA, the CDR3 is TGTGCCACCAGTGATGCAACAGGTTACGGTGCAGATACGCAGTATTTT.